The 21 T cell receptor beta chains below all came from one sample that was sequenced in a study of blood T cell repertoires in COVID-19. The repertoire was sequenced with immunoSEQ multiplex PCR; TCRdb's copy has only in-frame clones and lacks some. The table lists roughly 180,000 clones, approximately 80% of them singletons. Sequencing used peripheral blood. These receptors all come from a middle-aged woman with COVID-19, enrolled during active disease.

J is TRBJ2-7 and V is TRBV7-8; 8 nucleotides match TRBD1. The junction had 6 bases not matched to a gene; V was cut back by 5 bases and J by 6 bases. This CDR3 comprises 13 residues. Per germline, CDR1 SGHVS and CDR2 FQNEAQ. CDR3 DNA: TGTGCCAGCAGCCCAAGGACAGGGCCCGAGCAGTACGTC. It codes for CASSPRTGPEQYV.

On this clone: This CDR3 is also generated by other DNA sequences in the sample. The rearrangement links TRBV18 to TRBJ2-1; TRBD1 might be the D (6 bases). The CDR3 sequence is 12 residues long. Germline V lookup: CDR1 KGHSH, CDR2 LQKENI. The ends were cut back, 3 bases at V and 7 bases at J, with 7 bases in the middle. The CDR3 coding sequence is TGTGCCAGCTCACCTCAGGGGAATGAGCAGTTCTTC. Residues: CASSPQGNEQFF.

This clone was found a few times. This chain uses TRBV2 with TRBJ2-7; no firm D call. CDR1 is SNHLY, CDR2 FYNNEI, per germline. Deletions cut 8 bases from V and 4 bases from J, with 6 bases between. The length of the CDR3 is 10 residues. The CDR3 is CASGQYEQYV. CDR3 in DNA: TGTGCCAGCGGCCAATACGAGCAGTACGTC.

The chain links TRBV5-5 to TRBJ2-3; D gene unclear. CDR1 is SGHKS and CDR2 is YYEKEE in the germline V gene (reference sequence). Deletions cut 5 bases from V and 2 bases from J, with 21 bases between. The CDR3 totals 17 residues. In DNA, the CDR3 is TGTGCCAGCAGTTGGTCCCCCCGACACCGAAACACAGATACGCAGTATTTT. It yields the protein CASSWSPRHRNTDTQYF.

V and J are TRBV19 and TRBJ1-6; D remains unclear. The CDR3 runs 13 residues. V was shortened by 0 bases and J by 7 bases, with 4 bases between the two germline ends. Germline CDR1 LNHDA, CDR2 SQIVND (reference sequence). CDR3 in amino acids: CASSIEANSPLHF. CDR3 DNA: TGTGCCAGTAGTATAGAGGCCAATTCACCCCTCCACTTT.

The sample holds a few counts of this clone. CDR3 sequence reads: CASSRGVLYEQYF. CDR3 sequence (DNA): TGTGCCAGCAGCAGGGGGGTCTTGTACGAGCAGTACTTC. This rearrangement joins TRBV28 to TRBJ2-7, with D possibly being TRBD1 (7 bases). CDR1 is MDHEN and CDR2 is SYDVKM in the germline V gene. There are 13 residues in the CDR3. Trimming left V 6 bases short and J 4 bases short, with 13 bases between.

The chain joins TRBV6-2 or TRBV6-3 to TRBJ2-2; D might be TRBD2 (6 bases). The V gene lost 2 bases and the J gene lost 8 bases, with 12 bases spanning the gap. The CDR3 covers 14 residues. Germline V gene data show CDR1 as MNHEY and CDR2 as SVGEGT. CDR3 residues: CASSYVGGVGELFF. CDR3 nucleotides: TGTGCCAGCAGTTACGTGGGGGGAGTTGGGGAGCTGTTTTTT.

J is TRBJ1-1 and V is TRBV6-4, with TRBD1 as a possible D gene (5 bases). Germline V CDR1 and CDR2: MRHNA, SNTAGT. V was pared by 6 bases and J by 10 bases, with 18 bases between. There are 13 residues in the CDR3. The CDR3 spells CASSLLGVLRAFF. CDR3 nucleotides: TGTGCCAGCAGCCTATTAGGGGTGTTGAGAGCTTTCTTT.

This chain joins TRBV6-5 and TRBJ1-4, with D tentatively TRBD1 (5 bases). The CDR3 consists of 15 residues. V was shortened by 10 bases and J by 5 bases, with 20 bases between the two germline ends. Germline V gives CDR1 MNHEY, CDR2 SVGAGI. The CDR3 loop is CATLNRRGQNEKLFF. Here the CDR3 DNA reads TGTGCCACTTTAAACCGAAGAGGACAAAATGAAAAACTGTTTTTT.

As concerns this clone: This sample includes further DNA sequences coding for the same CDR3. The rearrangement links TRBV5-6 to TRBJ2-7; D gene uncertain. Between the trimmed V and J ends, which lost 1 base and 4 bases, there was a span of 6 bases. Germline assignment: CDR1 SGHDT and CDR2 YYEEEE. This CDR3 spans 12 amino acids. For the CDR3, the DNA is TGTGCCAGCAGCTTGAACAGTTACGAGCAGTACTTC. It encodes CASSLNSYEQYF.

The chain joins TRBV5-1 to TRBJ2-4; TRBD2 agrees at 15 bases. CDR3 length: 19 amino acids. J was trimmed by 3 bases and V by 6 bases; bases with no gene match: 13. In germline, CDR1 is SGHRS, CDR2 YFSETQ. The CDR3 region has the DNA TGCGCCAGCACCCAAAACCCGGGACTAGCGGGAGGTGGCAAAAACATTCAGTACTTC. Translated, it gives CASTQNPGLAGGGKNIQYF.

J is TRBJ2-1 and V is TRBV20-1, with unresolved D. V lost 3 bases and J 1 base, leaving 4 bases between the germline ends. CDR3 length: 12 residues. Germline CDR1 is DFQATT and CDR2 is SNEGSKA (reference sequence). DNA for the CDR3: TGCAGTGCTAGTTCTTCCTACAATGAGCAGTTCTTC. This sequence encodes CSASSSYNEQFF.

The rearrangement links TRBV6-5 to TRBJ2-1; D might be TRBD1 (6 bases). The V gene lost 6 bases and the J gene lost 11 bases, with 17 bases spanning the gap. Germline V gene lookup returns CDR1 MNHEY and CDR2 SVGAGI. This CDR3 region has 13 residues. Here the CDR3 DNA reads TGTGCCAGCAGGAGCCTCACAGGGTCCAAGCAGTTCTTC. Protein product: CASRSLTGSKQFF.

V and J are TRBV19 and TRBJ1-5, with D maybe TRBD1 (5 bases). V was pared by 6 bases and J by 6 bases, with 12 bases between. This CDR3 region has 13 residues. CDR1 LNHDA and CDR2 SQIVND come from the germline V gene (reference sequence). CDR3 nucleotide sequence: TGTGCCAGTAGGGACCTGGGACTTCAGCCCCAGCATTTT. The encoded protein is CASRDLGLQPQHF.

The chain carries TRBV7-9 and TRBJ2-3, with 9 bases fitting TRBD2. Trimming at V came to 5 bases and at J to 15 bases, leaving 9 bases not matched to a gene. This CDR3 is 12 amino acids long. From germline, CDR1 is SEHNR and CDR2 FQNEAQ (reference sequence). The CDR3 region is CASSPIPGLAYF. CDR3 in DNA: TGTGCCAGCAGCCCAATACCGGGACTAGCCTATTTT.

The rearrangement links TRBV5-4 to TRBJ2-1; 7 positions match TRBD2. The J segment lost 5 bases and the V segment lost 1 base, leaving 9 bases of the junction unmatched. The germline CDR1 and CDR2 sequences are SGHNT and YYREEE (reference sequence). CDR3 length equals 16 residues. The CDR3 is CASSLPGKRGNNEQFF. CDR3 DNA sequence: TGTGCCAGCAGCTTGCCGGGGAAGCGGGGTAACAATGAGCAGTTCTTC. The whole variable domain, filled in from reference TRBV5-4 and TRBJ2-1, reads ETGVTQSPTHLIKTRGQQVTLRCSSQSGHNTVSWYQQALGQGPQFIFQYYREEENGRGNFPPRFSGLQFPNYSSELNVNALELDDSALYLCASSLPGKRGNNEQFFGPGTRLTVL.

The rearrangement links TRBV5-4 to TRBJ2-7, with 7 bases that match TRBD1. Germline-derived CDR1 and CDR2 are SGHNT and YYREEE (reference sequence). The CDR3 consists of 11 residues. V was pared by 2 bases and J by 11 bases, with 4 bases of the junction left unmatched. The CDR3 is CASSLQGIKYF. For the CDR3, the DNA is TGTGCCAGCAGCTTACAGGGGATTAAGTACTTC. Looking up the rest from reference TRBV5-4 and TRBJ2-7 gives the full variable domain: ETGVTQSPTHLIKTRGQQVTLRCSSQSGHNTVSWYQQALGQGPQFIFQYYREEENGRGNFPPRFSGLQFPNYSSELNVNALELDDSALYLCASSLQGIKYFGPGTRLTVT.

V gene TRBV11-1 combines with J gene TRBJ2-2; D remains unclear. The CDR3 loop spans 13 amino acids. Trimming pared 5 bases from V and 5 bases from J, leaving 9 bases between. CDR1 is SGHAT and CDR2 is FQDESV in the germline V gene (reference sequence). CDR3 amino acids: CASSPIRTGELFF. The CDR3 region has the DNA TGTGCCAGCAGCCCTATACGAACCGGGGAGCTGTTTTTT. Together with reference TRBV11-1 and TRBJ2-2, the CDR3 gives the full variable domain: EAEVAQSPRYKITEKSQAVAFWCDPISGHATLYWYRQILGQGPELLVQFQDESVVDDSQLPKDRFSAERLKGVDSTLKIQPAELGDSAMYLCASSPIRTGELFFGEGSRLTVL.

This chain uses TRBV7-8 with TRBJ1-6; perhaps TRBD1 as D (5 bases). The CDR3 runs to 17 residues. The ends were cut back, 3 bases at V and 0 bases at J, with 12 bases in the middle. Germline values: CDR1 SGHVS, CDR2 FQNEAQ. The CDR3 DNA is TGTGCCAGCAGCTTGTCCCAGGGTAGCTCCTATAATTCACCCCTCCACTTT. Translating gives CASSLSQGSSYNSPLHF.

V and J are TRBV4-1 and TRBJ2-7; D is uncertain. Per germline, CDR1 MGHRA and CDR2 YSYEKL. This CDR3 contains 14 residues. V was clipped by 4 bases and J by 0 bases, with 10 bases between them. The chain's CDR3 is CASSLIRSSYEQYF. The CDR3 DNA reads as TGCGCCAGCAGCCTCATACGGTCCTCCTACGAGCAGTACTTC.

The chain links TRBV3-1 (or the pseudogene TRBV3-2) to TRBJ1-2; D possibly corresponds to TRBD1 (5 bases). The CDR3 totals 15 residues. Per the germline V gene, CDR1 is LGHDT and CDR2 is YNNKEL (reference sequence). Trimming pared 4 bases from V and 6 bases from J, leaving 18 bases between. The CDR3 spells CASSPFGGRSDGYTF. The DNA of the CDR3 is TGTGCCAGCAGCCCCTTCGGGGGACGGTCCGATGGCTACACCTTC.